This T cell receptor beta chain was captured by sequencing in a study of post-analysis software for immune sequencing data. Findings and limits, study-wide: A significant reduction in normalized Chao1 diversity was observed in multiple sclerosis patients versus controls.

The CDR3 covers 16 residues. V was cut by 0 bases and J by 1 base, with 12 bases left in between. From germline, CDR1 is MNHEY and CDR2 SVGAGI. The table lists this clonotype with a few counts. Its specificity is unknown. Unique-molecular-identifier-tagged TCR beta cDNA libraries were used. TCRdb redid the calling of the PCR reads with MiXCR, one entry per CDR3 protein. The sample holds around 150,000 distinct CDR3 sequences, 35% to 40% seen once. This TCR derives from a girl aged 5 to 17 with multiple sclerosis. This chain joins TRBV6-5 and TRBJ2-5; D perhaps matches TRBD1 (5 bases). This specimen was blood, taken after autologous hematopoietic stem cell transplantation. The CDR3 is CASSYSGPVTQETQYF. The CDR3 DNA reads as TGTGCCAGCAGTTACTCGGGGCCGGTTACCCAAGAGACCCAGTACTTC.